The present T cell receptor (beta chain) was sequenced within a study of cytomegalovirus exposure and HLA in healthy donors. Germline-derived CDR1 and CDR2 are MDHEN and SYDVKM. With 6 bases clipped from V and 6 bases from J, the junction kept 8 bases outside the gene matches. The CDR3 is 15 residues long. General observations from the study: Most TCRs appeared rarely, but some public TCRs recurred in many donors. Indistinguishability led to the exclusion of some V segments, TRBV6-2 and TRBV6-3 included.

It was with 60 Vbeta and 13 Jbeta primers that the PCR ran. Sequencing used immunoSEQ multiplex PCR; TCRdb keeps in-frame clones, though not all of them. In the table there are a few hundred thousand clones, approximately 82% of which are singletons. As for this clone: Its antigen is not identified.

The chain joins TRBV28 to TRBJ2-1, with TRBD2 matching over 10 bases. The TCR originated in a woman between 40 and 50 years old in good health and CMV-seronegative. The sample comprised PBMCs. CDR3 region: CASRVVGTSVNEQFF. The CDR3 bases are TGTGCCAGCAGGGTCGTCGGGACTAGCGTCAATGAGCAGTTCTTC.